A selection of T cell receptor beta chains follows, all from one sample in a study of T cell clusters in autoimmune cytopenias. After re-calling the multiplex PCR reads, TCRdb lists one entry per CDR3 protein, DNA absent. Recorded for this sample: about 3,100 distinct CDR3 sequences. The specimen sequenced was peripheral blood. The receptor set was obtained from a human donor with an autoimmune cytopenia or autoimmune hepatitis (not recorded which). CDR3s include the opening cysteine and the closing phenylalanine or tryptophan. Clone size is stated in some rows and not others, as once, few, many or a class when expanded.

CDR3aa,v_gene,j_gene,abundance
CAWSPTSSYNSPLHF,TRBV30,TRBJ1-6,medium-sized
CASSPQGNEQFF,TRBV14,TRBJ2-1,.
CASSPGQGQETQYF,TRBV6-6,TRBJ2-5,medium-sized
CASSEQGMRTEAFF,TRBV6-1,TRBJ1-1,medium-sized
CASSPPPGGGTYGYTF,TRBV6-2/TRBV6-3,TRBJ1-2,.
CASSSDGTVYGYTF,TRBV12-3/TRBV12-4,TRBJ1-2,medium-sized
CASSLTPRGAYGYTF,TRBV5-5,TRBJ1-2,medium-sized
CASSPGAGKEIQYF,TRBV5-4,TRBJ2-5,.
CASSRDPGAWEQYF,TRBV19,TRBJ2-7,medium-sized
CASSKSRDSSYEQYF,TRBV6-1,TRBJ2-7,medium-sized
CASNPFNYGYTF,TRBV6-1,TRBJ1-2,medium-sized
CASSQGSNQPQHF,TRBV19,TRBJ1-5,medium-sized
CASSYSVGVGYTF,TRBV6-2/TRBV6-3,TRBJ1-2,medium-sized
CASSLTGNEQYF,TRBV6-5,TRBJ2-7,medium-sized
CATSDNHAGQGYNEQFF,TRBV24-1,TRBJ2-1,.
CSVLFDNQETQYF,TRBV29-1,TRBJ2-5,large